Each of the 18 T cell receptor beta chains below was sequenced from the same sample in a study of T cell responses to AZD1222 COVID-19 vaccine. Produced via immunoSEQ multiplex PCR; TCRdb's table is partial and in-frame only. The top ten hold under 7.5% of the sample, which has 200,000 or so clones, over 80% seen once. Specimen: peripheral blood, collected on day 0 of AZD1222 vaccination. Source of these receptors: an adult in good health.

The chain uses TRBV20-1 and TRBJ2-1; no clear D. Germline values: CDR1 DFQATT, CDR2 SNEGSKA (reference sequence). The CDR3 has 10 residues. The V end was cut by 6 bases, the J end by 7 bases, with 7 bases between. The CDR3 spells CSAPINEQFF. The CDR3 DNA reads as TGCAGTGCCCCTATAAATGAGCAGTTCTTC.

The gene calls are TRBV2 and TRBJ2-7; the match to TRBD1 covers 8 bases. The junction had 3 bases not matched to a gene; V was cut back by 6 bases and J by 5 bases. This CDR3 spans 12 amino acids. Germline CDR1 SNHLY, CDR2 FYNNEI. In nucleotides, the CDR3 is TGTGCCAGCAGGACAGGGGTCCACGAGCAGTACTTC. Translating gives CASRTGVHEQYF.

The chain links TRBV9 to TRBJ1-2, with 11 bases aligning to TRBD1. V trimming: 3 bases; J trimming: 8 bases; junction bases outside the gene matches: 9. This CDR3 is built from 15 residues. CDR1 is SGDLS, CDR2 YYNGEE, per germline. The CDR3 spells CASSARDRGEWGYTF. CDR3 nucleotides: TGTGCCAGCAGCGCCCGGGACAGGGGGGAGTGGGGCTACACCTTC.

The gene calls are TRBV20-1 and TRBJ1-6; the match to TRBD1 covers 7 bases. In germline, CDR1 is DFQATT, CDR2 SNEGSKA (reference sequence). Trimming at V came to 3 bases and at J to 3 bases, leaving 5 bases not matched to a gene. The CDR3 has 15 residues. This CDR3 reads CSASRDSYYNSPLHF. Written as DNA, the CDR3 is TGCAGTGCTAGTCGGGACAGTTACTATAATTCACCCCTCCACTTT.

The CDR3 spells CASSQERLDNSPLHF. The CDR3 DNA reads TGCGCCAGCAGCCAAGAAAGGCTAGATAATTCACCCCTCCACTTT. The rearrangement joins TRBV4-3 to TRBJ1-6; D gene uncertain. Germline CDR1 is LGHNA and CDR2 is YSLEER. Between the trimmed V and J ends, which lost 0 bases and 5 bases, there was a span of 8 bases. The CDR3 is made up of 15 amino acids.

The chain uses TRBV5-4 and TRBJ2-2; 8 bases are shared with TRBD1. J lost 1 base, V lost 4 bases, and 6 bases had no gene match. The CDR3 is 16 residues long. Germline loops: CDR1 SGHNT, CDR2 YYREEE (reference sequence). Here the CDR3 reads CASSPDRGGNTGELFF. DNA of the CDR3: TGTGCCAGCAGCCCAGACAGGGGTGGGAACACCGGGGAGCTGTTTTTT.

V and J are TRBV9 and TRBJ1-4, with TRBD1 identical over 10 bases. Germline V gene sequence: CDR1 SGDLS, CDR2 YYNGEE. CDR3 size: 15 residues. Trimming took 1 base from V and 4 from J; bases not matched to a gene: 1. CDR3 amino acids: CASSVRDRGNEKLFF. The CDR3 DNA sequence: TGTGCCAGCAGCGTACGGGACAGGGGTAATGAAAAACTGTTTTTT.

This chain connects TRBV18 to TRBJ2-1; 11 bases are a match to TRBD1. Germline V gene data show CDR1 as KGHSH and CDR2 as LQKENI. V gave up 3 bases and J gave up 8 bases; unmatched junction bases: 6. The CDR3 length is 15 residues. The CDR3 region has the DNA TGTGCCAGCTCACCTCCGGGACAGGGGGGATATGAGCAGTTCTTC. This sequence encodes CASSPPGQGGYEQFF. Filled out from reference TRBV18 and TRBJ2-1, the complete variable domain reads NAGVMQNPRHLVRRRGQEARLRCSPMKGHSHVYWYRQLPEEGLKFMVYLQKENIIDESGMPKERFSAEFPKEGPSILRIQQVVRGDSAAYFCASSPPGQGGYEQFFGPGTRLTVL.

The genes are TRBV6-5 and TRBJ2-1; 10 bases fit TRBD2. The CDR3 extends over 15 amino acids. The trim removed 4 bases at V and 3 bases at J, leaving 3 bases unmatched. Germline loops: CDR1 MNHEY, CDR2 SVGAGI. The CDR3 DNA follows: TGTGCCAGCAGTTCATTAGCGGGGGGCTACAATGAGCAGTTCTTC. Protein: CASSSLAGGYNEQFF.

This clone was counted a single time. The rearrangement uses TRBV6-5 and TRBJ2-3; 11 bases are shared with TRBD2. The CDR3 covers 14 residues. Germline V gives CDR1 MNHEY, CDR2 SVGAGI. The V segment lost 7 bases and the J segment 4 bases; nucleotides outside the gene matches: 4. CDR3 in amino acids: CASIAGGPSDTQYF. The DNA of the CDR3 is TGTGCCAGCATAGCGGGGGGGCCCTCAGATACGCAGTATTTT.

V gene TRBV10-3 combines with J gene TRBJ1-2; a weak D match, TRBD1 (5 bases). V was trimmed by 2 bases and J by 1 base, leaving 8 bases between them. The CDR3 has 14 amino acids. Germline CDR1 ENHRY, CDR2 SYGVKD. The CDR3 region is CAISERGGNYGYTF. DNA of the CDR3: TGTGCCATCAGTGAGCGGGGGGGTAACTATGGCTACACCTTC.

The chain recombines TRBV15 with TRBJ2-7; 8 bases agree with TRBD1. From germline, CDR1 is LNHNV and CDR2 YYDKDF (reference sequence). The CDR3 has 17 residues. Unmatched junction bases numbered 8, after V lost 1 base and J lost 0 bases. CDR3 DNA sequence: TGTGCCACCAGCAGAGGTAACCGACAGGGGATCTCCTACGAGCAGTACTTC. It encodes CATSRGNRQGISYEQYF.

This clone was counted a single time. The V and J genes are TRBV19 and TRBJ2-2; D is possibly TRBD2 (6 bases). Germline loops: CDR1 LNHDA, CDR2 SQIVND (reference sequence). The CDR3 is 14 amino acids. Deletions cut 4 bases from V and 7 bases from J, with 13 bases between. Written as DNA, the CDR3 is TGTGCCAGTAGTAGAGGGACTTTCAGCGGGGAGCTGTTTTTT. Amino acids: CASSRGTFSGELFF.

The rearrangement links TRBV7-2 to TRBJ2-7; TRBD1 matches at 9 bases. Trimming took 4 bases from V and 3 from J; bases not matched to a gene: 10. Germline V gene data show CDR1 as SGHTA and CDR2 as FQGNSA. The CDR3 is 16 residues long. The CDR3 sequence is CASSSRTGQGIYEQYF. As DNA, the CDR3 is TGTGCCAGCAGCTCCAGGACGGGACAGGGTATCTACGAGCAGTACTTC.

This chain joins TRBV10-1 and TRBJ2-3, with D uncertain. V was pared by 4 bases and J by 0 bases, with 11 bases between. Germline CDR1 reads WNHNN; CDR2 reads SYGVQD (reference sequence). The CDR3 consists of 15 residues. The CDR3 DNA reads TGCGCCAGCAGTGTCGGTAGCCCTAGCACAGATACGCAGTATTTT. Translating gives CASSVGSPSTDTQYF.

This chain links TRBV19 with TRBJ2-3; TRBD2 matches at 13 bases. The CDR3 length is 17 residues. Germline V gives CDR1 LNHDA, CDR2 SQIVND (reference sequence). V trimming: 5 bases; J trimming: 4 bases; junction bases outside the gene matches: 9. The CDR3, as DNA: TGTGCCAGTAGTGAAGGACTAGCGGGAGCATTAGCAGATACGCAGTATTTT. As protein: CASSEGLAGALADTQYF.

The gene calls are TRBV19 and TRBJ2-7, with 9 nucleotides matching TRBD2. The CDR3 extends over 15 amino acids. The germline V gene encodes CDR1 LNHDA and CDR2 SQIVND (reference sequence). The ends lost 4 bases at V and 3 bases at J; junction bases unmatched: 7. CDR3: CASSTGSSGVYEQYF. The DNA for the CDR3 is TGTGCCAGTAGTACGGGGTCTAGCGGGGTCTACGAGCAGTACTTC. Filled out from reference TRBV19 and TRBJ2-7, the complete variable domain reads DGGITQSPKYLFRKEGQNVTLSCEQNLNHDAMYWYRQDPGQGLRLIYYSQIVNDFQKGDIAEGYSVSREKKESFPLTVTSAQKNPTAFYLCASSTGSSGVYEQYFGPGTRLTVT.

This CDR3 is CASSEGFNQPQHF. DNA of the CDR3: TGCGCCAGCAGTGAGGGTTTCAATCAGCCCCAGCATTTT. The chain uses TRBV10-2 and TRBJ1-5, with D uncertain. The CDR3 covers 13 residues. Germline CDR1 is WSHSY and CDR2 is SAAADI. Trimming pared 2 bases from V and 3 bases from J, leaving 5 bases between.